One and the same sample provided the 9 T cell receptor beta chains below, sequenced in a study of blood T cell repertoires in COVID-19. The repertoire was sequenced with immunoSEQ multiplex PCR; TCRdb's copy has only in-frame clones and lacks some. The sample holds hundreds of thousands of clones; 84% are singletons and the top ten take nearly 20%. The source material was peripheral blood. Receptor source: a man between 25 and 39 years old with active or convalescent COVID-19.

The CDR3 sequence is CASSPFRDRNTEAFF. The CDR3 DNA is TGTGCCAGCAGCCCTTTCCGGGACAGAAACACTGAAGCTTTCTTT. The V and J genes are TRBV13 and TRBJ1-1, with 7 nucleotides matching TRBD1. The J segment lost 2 bases and the V segment lost 5 bases, leaving 8 bases of the junction unmatched. This CDR3 has 15 residues. CDR1 is PRHDT and CDR2 is FYEKMQ in the germline V gene (reference sequence).

The chain recombines TRBV28 with TRBJ1-2; a possible D gene is TRBD1 (6 bases). This CDR3 comprises 12 residues. Trimming shortened V by 2 bases and J by 8 bases, and 9 bases separated the two germline ends. Germline CDR1 reads MDHEN; CDR2 reads SYDVKM. The CDR3: CASSLGQRGYTF. The CDR3 bases are TGTGCCAGCAGTTTAGGACAGCGCGGCTACACCTTC.

The CDR3 DNA reads as TGTGCCAGCAGTTTGCAGGGCTCCTACAATGAGCAGTTCTTC. Its translation is CASSLQGSYNEQFF. The chain is built from TRBV28 and TRBJ2-1, with TRBD1 as a possible D gene (5 bases). Trimming shortened V by 3 bases and J by 0 bases, and 6 bases separated the two germline ends. CDR3 size: 14 residues. Germline loops: CDR1 MDHEN, CDR2 SYDVKM.

The V and J genes are TRBV19 and TRBJ2-1, with D possibly being TRBD2 (6 bases). The germline V gene encodes CDR1 LNHDA and CDR2 SQIVND (reference sequence). The CDR3 is 15 amino acids. V shed 5 bases and J shed 5 bases, with 16 bases lying between them. The CDR3 region has the DNA TGTGCCAGTAGTCGCCGGGGGTCTAGCGACAATGAGCAGTTCTTC. This gives the protein CASSRRGSSDNEQFF.

The rearrangement joins TRBV25-1 to TRBJ1-2; no firm D call. The V end was cut by 2 bases, the J end by 5 bases, with 9 bases between. Looked up from germline, CDR1 is MGHDK and CDR2 is SYGVNS. This CDR3 is 13 amino acids long. CDR3 protein: CASSEGLDYGYTF. The CDR3, as DNA: TGTGCCAGCAGTGAAGGGCTGGATTATGGCTACACCTTC.

The rearrangement joins TRBV7-2 to TRBJ1-2, with TRBD1 identical over 7 bases. The V and J ends lost 1 base and 5 bases, in that order; junction bases with no gene match: 7. Germline CDR1 SGHTA, CDR2 FQGNSA. CDR3 length: 15 residues. In DNA form, the CDR3 reads TGTGCCAGCAGCTTAGGTGGGACAGCCAGATATGGCTACACCTTC. Protein: CASSLGGTARYGYTF.

This chain uses TRBV29-1 with TRBJ1-4, with 7 bases lining up with TRBD1. Germline CDR1 SQVTM, CDR2 ANQGSEA. Trimming took 6 bases from V and 4 from J; bases not matched to a gene: 5. This CDR3 comprises 13 residues. This CDR3 is CSVGQSVNEKLFF. The CDR3 DNA reads as TGCAGCGTGGGACAGTCTGTTAATGAAAAACTGTTTTTT.

This clone was counted between two and nine times. The J gene is TRBJ2-1, the V gene TRBV6-6; TRBD1 matches 7 bases. Germline V gene data show CDR1 as MNHNY and CDR2 as SVGAGI (reference sequence). The CDR3 consists of 13 residues. Unmatched junction bases numbered 3, after V lost 6 bases and J lost 4 bases. CDR3: CASRRTGYNEQFF. CDR3 nucleotides: TGTGCCAGCAGGCGGACAGGTTACAATGAGCAGTTCTTC.

This chain uses TRBV28 with TRBJ1-1; no definite D call. The CDR3 has 11 residues. The V and J ends lost 5 bases and 5 bases respectively, with 6 bases between them. CDR1 is MDHEN and CDR2 is SYDVKM in the germline V gene. CDR3 coding DNA: TGTGCCAGCAGTCCAGGAACTGAAGCTTTCTTT. It yields the protein CASSPGTEAFF.